This T cell receptor beta chain appears in the sequencing data of a study of shared T cell receptors in the human thymus. Here immunoSEQ multiplex PCR was the method, and the copy in TCRdb shows in-frame clones only, minus some. This table holds 550,000 to 800,000 clones, approximately 85% found once. The CDR3 spans 18 residues. V dropped 5 bases and J dropped 3; count of bases not matched to a gene: 17. CDR1 and CDR2 (germline): SGHDN, FVKESK. The data were also submitted as part of a second study, on human thymus T cells. That work contributes: Donors were healthy Finnish babies undergoing corrective operations for congenital heart defects. Thymic and blood repertoires seemed to favor certain V and J genes. Unrelated people showed highly overlapping thymic repertoires, related research reported.

Sequencing used thymocytes. The source is a girl under two years old with a congenital heart defect. V gene TRBV14 combines with J gene TRBJ2-7; 9 positions agree with TRBD1. The CDR3: CASSARDREPRANYEQYF. DNA of the CDR3: TGTGCCAGCAGCGCCCGGGACAGGGAACCCCGTGCAAACTACGAGCAGTACTTC. The full variable domain, in which reference TRBV14 and TRBJ2-7 provide the parts outside the CDR3, is EAGVTQFPSHSVIEKGQTVTLRCDPISGHDNLYWYRRVMGKEIKFLLHFVKESKQDESGMPNNRFLAERTGGTYSTLKVQPAELEDSGVYFCASSARDREPRANYEQYFGPGTRLTVT.